Listed below are T cell receptor beta chains from one sample, sequenced in a study of blood T cell repertoires in COVID-19. Assay: immunoSEQ multiplex PCR; the TCRdb copy retains only in-frame clones and omits some. The sample carries some 74,000 clones, approximately 87% recorded once. The sequenced material came from peripheral blood. The source of these receptors is a woman of 80 years or more with acute or convalescent COVID-19. Each CDR3 is given with its conserved first and last residue. D genes are given only for firm matches. Some rows have no size entry. The others give once, few or many, or a class for an expanded clone.

TRBJ2-1	16	TRBV28	TRBD2	-	CASSFPTSGSHNEQFF	TGTGCCAGCAGTTTCCCTACTAGCGGGAGCCACAATGAGCAGTTCTTC
TRBJ1-2	15	TRBV7-8	-	-	CASSPPPTGGYGYTF	TGTGCCAGCAGCCCCCCTCCGACTGGAGGCTATGGCTACACCTTC
TRBJ2-5	14	TRBV5-1	TRBD2	-	CASSLASGQETQYF	TGCGCCAGCAGCTTGGCTAGCGGCCAAGAGACCCAGTACTTC
TRBJ1-5	12	TRBV7-8	-	-	CASSLTGQPQHF	TGTGCCAGCAGCTTGACAGGCCAGCCCCAGCATTTT
TRBJ1-5	14	TRBV24-1	-	-	CATSDFTANQPQHF	TGTGCCACCAGTGATTTCACAGCTAATCAGCCCCAGCATTTT
TRBJ1-1	15	TRBV5-8	TRBD1	-	CASSWGFTGVTEAFF	TGTGCCAGCAGCTGGGGGTTTACAGGGGTCACTGAAGCTTTCTTT
TRBJ1-1	13	TRBV15	-	-	CATSRDPAGEAFF	TGTGCCACCAGCAGAGATCCGGCAGGAGAAGCTTTCTTT
TRBJ1-2	13	TRBV27	-	-	CASSLQGTYGYTF	TGTGCCAGCAGTTTACAGGGGACCTATGGCTACACCTTC
TRBJ1-2	14	TRBV5-5	-	-	CASSLGRGLYGYTF	TGTGCCAGCAGCTTGGGTCGGGGTTTATATGGCTACACCTTC
TRBJ1-5	20	TRBV19	-	once	CASSIDPRVGVGGFNQPQHF	TGTGCCAGTAGTATAGATCCCAGGGTAGGGGTGGGGGGTTTCAATCAGCCCCAGCATTTT
TRBJ2-3	14	TRBV5-8	-	-	CASSLGGGTDTQYF	TGTGCCAGCAGCTTGGGAGGAGGCACAGATACGCAGTATTTT
TRBJ2-1	16	TRBV7-8	TRBD2	-	CASSLGTSGGADEQFF	TGTGCCAGCAGCTTAGGGACTAGCGGGGGGGCAGATGAGCAGTTCTTC
TRBJ1-1	13	TRBV30	-	-	CAWSGGRNTEAFF	TGTGCCTGGAGTGGGGGGCGGAACACTGAAGCTTTCTTT
TRBJ2-5	13	TRBV30	-	-	CAWSPLAPGTQYF	TGTGCCTGGAGCCCCCTAGCCCCGGGGACCCAGTACTTC
TRBJ2-7	13	TRBV2	TRBD2	few	CASGVDGRGRQYF	TGTGCCAGCGGCGTGGATGGGAGGGGTCGACAGTACTTC
TRBJ2-7	15	TRBV6-5	TRBD1	many	CASRPLTGANGEQYF	TGTGCCAGCAGACCCCTGACAGGGGCAAATGGAGAGCAGTACTTC
TRBJ1-1	14	TRBV5-1	-	-	CASSLADTDTEAFF	TGCGCCAGCAGCTTGGCGGACACCGACACTGAAGCTTTCTTT
TRBJ1-5	16	TRBV6-1	-	-	CASSEYAGYWNQPQHF	TGTGCCAGCAGTGAATACGCAGGTTACTGGAATCAGCCCCAGCATTTT
TRBJ1-1	14	TRBV6-5	-	-	CASSSGIMNTEAFF	TGTGCCAGCAGCTCAGGGATCATGAACACTGAAGCTTTCTTT
TRBJ2-7	12	TRBV20-1	-	-	CSASTSTYEQYF	TGCAGTGCTAGTACCTCTACCTACGAGCAGTACTTC
TRBJ1-4	13	TRBV11-2	-	-	CASSSKLNEKLFF	TGTGCCAGCAGCTCCAAGCTGAACGAAAAACTGTTTTTT
TRBJ1-4	14	TRBV7-2	-	-	CASSVTMTDEKLFF	TGTGCCAGCAGTGTTACTATGACAGATGAAAAACTGTTTTTT
TRBJ2-1	13	TRBV12-5	TRBD2	-	CASGLATSDEQFF	TGTGCTAGTGGTTTGGCGACTAGCGATGAGCAGTTCTTC
TRBJ1-1	13	TRBV7-3	-	-	CASSLTDSTEAFF	TGTGCCAGCAGCTTAACAGACAGCACTGAAGCTTTCTTT
TRBJ2-3	16	TRBV5-1	TRBD2	-	CASSLATSGSPDTQYF	TGCGCCAGCAGCTTGGCCACTAGCGGGAGTCCAGATACGCAGTATTTT
TRBJ2-7	12	TRBV29-1	TRBD1	-	CSVLTGPYEQYF	TGCAGCGTTCTGACAGGGCCCTACGAGCAGTACTTC
TRBJ2-7	16	TRBV14	-	-	CASSLRGAGLIHEQYF	TGTGCCAGCAGCCTCCGAGGGGCGGGACTTATCCACGAGCAGTACTTC
TRBJ1-4	14	TRBV7-9	TRBD1	-	CASSRDRTNEKLFF	TGTGCCAGCAGCCGGGACAGGACTAATGAAAAACTGTTTTTT
TRBJ1-2	13	TRBV25-1	-	-	CASRPEGVPGYTF	TGTGCCAGCAGACCAGAGGGGGTTCCTGGCTACACCTTC
TRBJ1-5	14	TRBV6-1	-	once	CASSERGGGQPQHF	TGTGCCAGCAGTGAAAGAGGTGGTGGTCAGCCCCAGCATTTT
TRBJ2-2	17	TRBV3-1/TRBV3-2	TRBD2	-	CASSQDWTSGLFGELFF	TGTGCCAGCAGCCAAGATTGGACTAGCGGCTTATTCGGGGAGCTGTTTTTT
TRBJ1-3	15	TRBV9	TRBD1	-	CASSGGTDSGNTIYF	TGTGCCAGCAGCGGCGGGACAGACTCTGGAAACACCATATATTTT
TRBJ2-3	14	TRBV10-1	TRBD2	-	CASSTAGATDTQYF	TGCGCCAGCAGCACAGCGGGAGCAACAGATACGCAGTATTTT
TRBJ2-7	12	TRBV29-1	TRBD1	-	CSVGQGVYEQYF	TGCAGCGTTGGACAGGGGGTGTACGAGCAGTACTTC
TRBJ1-1	12	TRBV2	TRBD1	-	CASNPTGVEAFF	TGTGCCAGCAATCCGACAGGGGTTGAAGCTTTCTTT
TRBJ2-3	14	TRBV11-3	-	-	CASSFEGGRDTQYF	TGTGCCAGCAGCTTTGAGGGGGGGCGAGATACGCAGTATTTT
TRBJ1-1	14	TRBV18	TRBD1	few	CASSPGQLNTEAFF	TGTGCCAGCTCACCGGGACAGCTGAACACTGAAGCTTTCTTT
TRBJ1-4	14	TRBV18	TRBD1	few	CASSSTGFREKLFF	TGTGCCAGCTCATCGACAGGGTTTCGGGAAAAACTGTTTTTT
TRBJ2-1	14	TRBV18	TRBD1	-	CASSLGTGGNEQFF	TGTGCCAGCTCACTCGGGACAGGGGGCAATGAGCAGTTCTTC
TRBJ1-6	15	TRBV7-9	TRBD1	-	CASSKGQGGNSPLHF	TGTGCCAGCAGCAAGGGACAGGGGGGGAATTCACCCCTCCACTTT
TRBJ1-5	18	TRBV10-2	-	few	CASAQERPLRTGNQPQHF	TGCGCCAGCGCCCAAGAAAGACCCCTCCGGACAGGCAATCAGCCCCAGCATTTT
TRBJ1-1	15	TRBV4-1	-	-	CASSQDWGGGTEAFF	TGCGCCAGCAGCCAAGATTGGGGGGGCGGAACTGAAGCTTTCTTT
TRBJ1-3	14	TRBV7-2	TRBD1	-	CASSPGTAGNTIYF	TGTGCCAGCAGCCCAGGGACAGCTGGAAACACCATATATTTT
TRBJ2-1	12	TRBV30	-	-	CAWTSAYNEQFF	TGTGCCTGGACTAGCGCGTACAATGAGCAGTTCTTC
TRBJ1-6	15	TRBV5-1	-	-	CASSLARDYNSPLHF	TGCGCCAGCAGCTTGGCGAGGGACTATAATTCACCCCTCCACTTT
TRBJ1-1	15	TRBV5-1	-	-	CASSQRSGGWTEAFF	TGCGCCAGCAGCCAACGTTCTGGGGGCTGGACTGAAGCTTTCTTT
TRBJ1-2	14	TRBV5-8	-	-	CASSVISGPYGYTF	TGTGCCAGCAGCGTGATATCAGGGCCTTATGGCTACACCTTC
TRBJ2-7	15	TRBV9	TRBD1	-	CASSPGQGALYEQYF	TGTGCCAGCAGCCCTGGACAGGGGGCGCTGTACGAGCAGTACTTC
TRBJ2-5	16	TRBV3-1/TRBV3-2	-	-	CASSTRGGVSVETQYF	TGTGCCAGCAGTACTCGGGGCGGGGTTAGCGTTGAGACCCAGTACTTC
TRBJ2-1	16	TRBV6-4	TRBD1	-	CASSDGGQGPYNEQFF	TGTGCCAGCAGTGACGGGGGACAGGGGCCTTACAATGAGCAGTTCTTC
TRBJ1-1	15	TRBV10-3	-	-	CAIIGTRAGNTEAFF	TGTGCCATCATAGGGACAAGGGCGGGGAACACTGAAGCTTTCTTT
TRBJ1-2	16	TRBV19	-	-	CASIDSGVGANYGYTF	TGTGCCAGTATCGATTCCGGGGTTGGTGCTAACTATGGCTACACCTTC